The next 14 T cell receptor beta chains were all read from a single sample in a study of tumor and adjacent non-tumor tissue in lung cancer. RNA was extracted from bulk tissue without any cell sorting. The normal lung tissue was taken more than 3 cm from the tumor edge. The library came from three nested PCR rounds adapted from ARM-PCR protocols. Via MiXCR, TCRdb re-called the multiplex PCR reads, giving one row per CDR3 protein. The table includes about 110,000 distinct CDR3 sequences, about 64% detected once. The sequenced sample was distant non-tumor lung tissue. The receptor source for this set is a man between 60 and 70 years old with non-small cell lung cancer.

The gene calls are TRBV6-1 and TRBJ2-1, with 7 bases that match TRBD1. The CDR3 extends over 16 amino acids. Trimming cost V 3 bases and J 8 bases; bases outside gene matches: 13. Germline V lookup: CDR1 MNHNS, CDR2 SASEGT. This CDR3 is CASSEGTGTVYDEQFF. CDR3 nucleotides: TGTGCCAGCAGTGAGGGCACCGGGACAGTCTATGATGAGCAGTTCTTC.

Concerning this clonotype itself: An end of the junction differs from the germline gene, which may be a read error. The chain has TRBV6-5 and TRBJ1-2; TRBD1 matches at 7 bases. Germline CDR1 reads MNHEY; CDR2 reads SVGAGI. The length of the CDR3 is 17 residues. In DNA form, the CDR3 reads TGTGCCAACAGTTTGGGGATAGGGGCAGGGGGGGCCTATGGCTACACCTTC. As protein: CANSLGIGAGGAYGYTF.

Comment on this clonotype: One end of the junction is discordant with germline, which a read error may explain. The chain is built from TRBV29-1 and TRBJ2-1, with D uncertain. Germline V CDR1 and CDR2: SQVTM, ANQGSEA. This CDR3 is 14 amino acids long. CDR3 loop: CSVDIEDPYNERFF. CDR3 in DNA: TGCAGCGTTGATATTGAAGACCCCTACAATGAGCGGTTCTTC.

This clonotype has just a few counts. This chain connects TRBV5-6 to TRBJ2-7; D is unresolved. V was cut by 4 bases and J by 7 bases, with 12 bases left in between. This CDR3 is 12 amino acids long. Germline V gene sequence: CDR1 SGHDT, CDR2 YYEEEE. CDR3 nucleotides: TGTGCCAGCAGCCTTTCCCGTAGAGAGCAGTACTTC. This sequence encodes CASSLSRREQYF.

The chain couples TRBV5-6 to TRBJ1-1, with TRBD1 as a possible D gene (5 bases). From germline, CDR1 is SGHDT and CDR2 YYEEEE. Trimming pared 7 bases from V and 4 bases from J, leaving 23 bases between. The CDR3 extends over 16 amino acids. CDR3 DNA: TGTGCCAGCGAGACCCGACAGACAACAAGGTTCACTGAAGCTTTCTTT. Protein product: CASETRQTTRFTEAFF. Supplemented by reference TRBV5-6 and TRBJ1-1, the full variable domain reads DAGVTQSPTHLIKTRGQQVTLRCSPKSGHDTVSWYQQALGQGPQFIFQYYEEEERQRGNFPDRFSGHQFPNYSSELNVNALLLGDSALYLCASETRQTTRFTEAFFGQGTRLTVV.

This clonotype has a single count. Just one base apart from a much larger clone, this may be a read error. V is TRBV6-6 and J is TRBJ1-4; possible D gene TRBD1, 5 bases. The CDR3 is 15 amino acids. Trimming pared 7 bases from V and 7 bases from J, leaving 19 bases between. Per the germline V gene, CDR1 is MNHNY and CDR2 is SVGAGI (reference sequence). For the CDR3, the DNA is TGTGCCAGCAACCACAGGACGGGGGGGGGTGAAAAACTGTTTTTT. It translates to CASNHRTGGGEKLFF.

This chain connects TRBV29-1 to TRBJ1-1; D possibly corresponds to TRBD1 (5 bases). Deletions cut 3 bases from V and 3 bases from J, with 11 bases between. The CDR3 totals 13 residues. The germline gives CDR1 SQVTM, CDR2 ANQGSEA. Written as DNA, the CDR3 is TGCAGCGTTGATGGGGGAATGGACACTGAAGCTTTCTTT. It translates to CSVDGGMDTEAFF.

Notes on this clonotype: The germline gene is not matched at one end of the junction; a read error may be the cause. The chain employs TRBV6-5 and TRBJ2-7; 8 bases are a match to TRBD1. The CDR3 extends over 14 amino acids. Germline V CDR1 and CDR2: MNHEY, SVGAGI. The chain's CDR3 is CASSWRTGRSEQCF. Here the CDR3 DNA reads TGTGCCAGCAGTTGGCGGACAGGGAGGAGCGAGCAGTGCTTC.

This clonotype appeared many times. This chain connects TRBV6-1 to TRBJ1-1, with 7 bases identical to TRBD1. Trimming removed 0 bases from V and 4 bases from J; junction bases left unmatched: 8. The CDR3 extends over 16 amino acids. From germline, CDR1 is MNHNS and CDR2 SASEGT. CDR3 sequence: CASSEAKGGWGTEAFF. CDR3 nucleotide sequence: TGTGCCAGCAGTGAAGCGAAAGGGGGCTGGGGCACTGAAGCTTTCTTT.

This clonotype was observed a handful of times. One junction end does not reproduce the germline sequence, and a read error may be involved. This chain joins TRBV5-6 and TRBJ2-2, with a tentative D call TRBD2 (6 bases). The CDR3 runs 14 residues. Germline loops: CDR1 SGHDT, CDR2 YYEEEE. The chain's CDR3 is CASSPGLLGGKLFF. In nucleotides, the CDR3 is TGTGCCAGCAGCCCCGGACTCTTAGGCGGGAAGCTGTTTTTT.

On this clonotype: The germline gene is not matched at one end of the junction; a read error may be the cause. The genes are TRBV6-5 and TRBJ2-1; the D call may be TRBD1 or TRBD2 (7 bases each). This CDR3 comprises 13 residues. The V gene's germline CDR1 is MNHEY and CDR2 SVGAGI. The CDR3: CASSYQGGNEHFF. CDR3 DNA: TGTGCCAGCAGTTACCAGGGGGGGAATGAGCACTTTTTC.

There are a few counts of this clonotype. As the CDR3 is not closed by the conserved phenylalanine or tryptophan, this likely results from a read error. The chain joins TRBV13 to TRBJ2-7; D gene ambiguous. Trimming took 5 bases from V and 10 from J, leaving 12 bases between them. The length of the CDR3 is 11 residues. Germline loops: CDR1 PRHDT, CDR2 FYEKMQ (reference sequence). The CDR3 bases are TGTGCCAGCAGCATTGGACGCTCTCAGTACCTC. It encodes CASSIGRSQYL.

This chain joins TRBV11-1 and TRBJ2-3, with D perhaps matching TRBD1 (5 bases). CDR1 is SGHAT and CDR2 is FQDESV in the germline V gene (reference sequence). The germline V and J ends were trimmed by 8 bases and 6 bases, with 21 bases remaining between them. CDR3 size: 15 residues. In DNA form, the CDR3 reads TGTGCCAGCGGCTCGGCCAGGGCACTGTCGGATACGCAGTATTTT. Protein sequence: CASGSARALSDTQYF.

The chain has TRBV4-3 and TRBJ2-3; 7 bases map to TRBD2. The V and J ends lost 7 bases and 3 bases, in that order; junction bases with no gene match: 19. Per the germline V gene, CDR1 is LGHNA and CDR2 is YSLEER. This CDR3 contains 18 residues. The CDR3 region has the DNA TGCGCCAGCAATCAAGATCGTCGAGGCGGGAGTAGAACAGATACGCAGTATTTT. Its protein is CASNQDRRGGSRTDTQYF.